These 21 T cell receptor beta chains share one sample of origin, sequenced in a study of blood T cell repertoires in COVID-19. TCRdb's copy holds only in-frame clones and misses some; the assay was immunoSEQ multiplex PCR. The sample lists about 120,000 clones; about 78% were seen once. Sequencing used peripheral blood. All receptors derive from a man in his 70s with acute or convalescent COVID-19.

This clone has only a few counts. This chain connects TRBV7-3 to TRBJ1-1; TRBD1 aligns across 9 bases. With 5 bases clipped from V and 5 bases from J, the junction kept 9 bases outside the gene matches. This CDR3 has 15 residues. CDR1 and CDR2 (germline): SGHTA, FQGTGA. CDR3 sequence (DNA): TGTGCCAGCAGCGCATACAGGGGGCGCTTAACTGAAGCTTTCTTT. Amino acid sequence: CASSAYRGRLTEAFF.

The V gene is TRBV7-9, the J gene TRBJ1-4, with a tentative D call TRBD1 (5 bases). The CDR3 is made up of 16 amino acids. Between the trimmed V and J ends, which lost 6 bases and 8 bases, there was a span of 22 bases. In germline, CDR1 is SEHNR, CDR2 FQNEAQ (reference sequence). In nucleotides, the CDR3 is TGTGCCAGCAGTATTGACCGCGCTAGGTCAGGGGAAAAACTGTTTTTT. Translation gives CASSIDRARSGEKLFF.

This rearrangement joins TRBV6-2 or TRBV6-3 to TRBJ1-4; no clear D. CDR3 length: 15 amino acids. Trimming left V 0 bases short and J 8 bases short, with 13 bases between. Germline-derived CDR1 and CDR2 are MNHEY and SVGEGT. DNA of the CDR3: TGTGCCAGCAGTTACTCGAACAGCCCTCGGGAAAAACTGTTTTTT. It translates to CASSYSNSPREKLFF.

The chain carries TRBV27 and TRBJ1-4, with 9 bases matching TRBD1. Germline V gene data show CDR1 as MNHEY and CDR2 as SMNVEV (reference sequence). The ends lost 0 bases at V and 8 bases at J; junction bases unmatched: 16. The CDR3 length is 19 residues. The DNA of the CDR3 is TGTGCCAGCAGTTTATCCGCGAAGAACGATGGACAGGGGTTGGAAAAACTGTTTTTT. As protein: CASSLSAKNDGQGLEKLFF.

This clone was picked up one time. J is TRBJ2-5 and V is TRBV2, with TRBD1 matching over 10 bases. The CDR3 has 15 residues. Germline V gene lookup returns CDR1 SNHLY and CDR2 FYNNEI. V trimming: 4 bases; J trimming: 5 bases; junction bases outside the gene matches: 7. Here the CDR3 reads CASSVTGGNLETQYF. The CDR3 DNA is TGTGCCAGCAGTGTGACAGGGGGCAATTTGGAGACCCAGTACTTC.

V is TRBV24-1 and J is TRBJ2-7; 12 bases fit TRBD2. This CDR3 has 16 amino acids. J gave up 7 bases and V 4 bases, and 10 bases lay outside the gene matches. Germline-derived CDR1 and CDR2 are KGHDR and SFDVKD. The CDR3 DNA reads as TGTGCCACCAGTGAGGCCCCGGGACTAGCGGGTGAAGAGCAGTACTTC. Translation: CATSEAPGLAGEEQYF.

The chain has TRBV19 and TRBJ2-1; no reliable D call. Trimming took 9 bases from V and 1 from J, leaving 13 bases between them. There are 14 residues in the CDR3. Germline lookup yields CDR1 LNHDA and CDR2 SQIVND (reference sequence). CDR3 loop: CASDSRESYNEQFF. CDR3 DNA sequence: TGTGCCAGCGATTCCCGTGAGTCCTACAATGAGCAGTTCTTC.

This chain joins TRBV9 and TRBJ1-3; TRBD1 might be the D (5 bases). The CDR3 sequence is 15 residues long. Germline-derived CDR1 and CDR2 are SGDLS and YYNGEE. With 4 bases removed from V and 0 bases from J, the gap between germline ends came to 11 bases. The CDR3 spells CASSHDSPSGNTIYF. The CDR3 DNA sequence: TGTGCCAGCAGCCATGACAGTCCCTCTGGAAACACCATATATTTT.

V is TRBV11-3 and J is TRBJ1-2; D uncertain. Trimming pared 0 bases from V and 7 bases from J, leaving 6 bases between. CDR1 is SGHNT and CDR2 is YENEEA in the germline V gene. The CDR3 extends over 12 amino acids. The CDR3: CASSLEGTGYTF. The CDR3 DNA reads TGTGCCAGCAGCTTAGAGGGCACTGGCTACACCTTC.

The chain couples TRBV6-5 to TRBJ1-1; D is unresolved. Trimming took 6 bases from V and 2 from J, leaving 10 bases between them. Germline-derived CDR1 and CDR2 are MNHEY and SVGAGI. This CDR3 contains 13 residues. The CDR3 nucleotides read TGTGCCAGCAGACCCCCAGGAAACACTGAAGCTTTCTTT. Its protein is CASRPPGNTEAFF.

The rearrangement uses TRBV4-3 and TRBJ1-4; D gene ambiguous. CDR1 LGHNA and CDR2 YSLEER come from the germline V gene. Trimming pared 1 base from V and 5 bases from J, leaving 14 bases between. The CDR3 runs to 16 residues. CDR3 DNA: TGCGCCAGCAGCCAAGCCGTGGCGGGATCAAATGAAAAACTGTTTTTT. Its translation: CASSQAVAGSNEKLFF.

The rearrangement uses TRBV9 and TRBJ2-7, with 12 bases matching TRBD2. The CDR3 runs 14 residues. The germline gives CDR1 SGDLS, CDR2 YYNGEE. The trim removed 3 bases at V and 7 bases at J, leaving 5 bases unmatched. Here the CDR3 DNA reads TGTGCCAGCAGCGGGACTAGCGGGGCCGGGGAGCAGTACTTC. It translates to CASSGTSGAGEQYF. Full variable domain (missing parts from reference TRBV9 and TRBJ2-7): DSGVTQTPKHLITATGQRVTLRCSPRSGDLSVYWYQQSLDQGLQFLIQYYNGEERAKGNILERFSAQQFPDLHSELNLSSLELGDSALYFCASSGTSGAGEQYFGPGTRLTVT.

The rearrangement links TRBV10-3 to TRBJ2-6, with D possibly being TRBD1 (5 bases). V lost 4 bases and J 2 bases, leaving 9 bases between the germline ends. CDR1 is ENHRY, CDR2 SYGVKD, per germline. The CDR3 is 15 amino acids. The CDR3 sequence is CAISGGQAGANVLTF. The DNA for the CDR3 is TGTGCCATCAGTGGAGGACAAGCTGGGGCCAACGTCCTGACTTTC.

The CDR3 loop reads CASGLGSGGPPGTGELFF. DNA for the CDR3: TGTGCTAGTGGTTTGGGATCGGGGGGACCACCCGGCACCGGGGAGCTGTTTTTT. This rearrangement joins TRBV12-5 to TRBJ2-2; 7 bases match TRBD2. Germline assignment: CDR1 LGHNT and CDR2 FRNRAP. V lost 1 base and J lost 4; bases outside the gene matches: 12. The CDR3 spans 18 residues.

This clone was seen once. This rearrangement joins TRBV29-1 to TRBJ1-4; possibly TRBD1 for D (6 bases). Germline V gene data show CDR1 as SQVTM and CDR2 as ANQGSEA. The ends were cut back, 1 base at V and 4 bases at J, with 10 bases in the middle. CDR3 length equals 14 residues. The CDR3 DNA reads TGCAGCGTTGAAGGAGCGGACAGTAATGAAAAACTGTTTTTT. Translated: CSVEGADSNEKLFF.

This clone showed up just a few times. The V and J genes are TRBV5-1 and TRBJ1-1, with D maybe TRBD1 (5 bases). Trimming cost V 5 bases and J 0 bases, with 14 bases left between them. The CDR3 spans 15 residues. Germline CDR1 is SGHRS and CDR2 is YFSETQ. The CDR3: CASSLQGVMNTEAFF. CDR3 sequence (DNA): TGCGCCAGCAGTCTCCAGGGCGTTATGAACACTGAAGCTTTCTTT. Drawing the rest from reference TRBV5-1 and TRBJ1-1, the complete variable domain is KAGVTQTPRYLIKTRGQQVTLSCSPISGHRSVSWYQQTPGQGLQFLFEYFSETQRNKGNFPGRFSGRQFSNSRSEMNVSTLELGDSALYLCASSLQGVMNTEAFFGQGTRLTVV.

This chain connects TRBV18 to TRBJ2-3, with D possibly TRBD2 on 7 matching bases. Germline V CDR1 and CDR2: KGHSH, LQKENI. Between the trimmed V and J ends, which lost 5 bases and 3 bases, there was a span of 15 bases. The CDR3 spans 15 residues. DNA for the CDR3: TGTGCCAGCTCAAAGGGGGGGCGAGGAACAGATACGCAGTATTTT. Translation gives CASSKGGRGTDTQYF.

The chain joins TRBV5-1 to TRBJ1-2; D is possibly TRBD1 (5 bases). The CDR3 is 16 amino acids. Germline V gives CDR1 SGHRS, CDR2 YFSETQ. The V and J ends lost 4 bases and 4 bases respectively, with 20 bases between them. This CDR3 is CASSTGGREGSYGYTF. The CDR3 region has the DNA TGCGCCAGCAGCACGGGAGGCAGGGAAGGATCCTATGGCTACACCTTC.

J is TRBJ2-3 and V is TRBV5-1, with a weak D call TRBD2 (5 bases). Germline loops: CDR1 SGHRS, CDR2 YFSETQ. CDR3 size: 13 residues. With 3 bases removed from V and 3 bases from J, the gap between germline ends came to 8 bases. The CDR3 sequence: CASSYEGTDTQYF. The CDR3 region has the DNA TGCGCCAGCAGCTACGAGGGTACAGATACGCAGTATTTT.

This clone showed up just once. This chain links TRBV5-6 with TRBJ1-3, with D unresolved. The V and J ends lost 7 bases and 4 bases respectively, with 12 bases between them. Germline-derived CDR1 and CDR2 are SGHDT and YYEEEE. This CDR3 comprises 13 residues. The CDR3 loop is CASQSGPGNTIYF. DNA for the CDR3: TGTGCCAGCCAATCAGGCCCAGGAAACACCATATATTTT.

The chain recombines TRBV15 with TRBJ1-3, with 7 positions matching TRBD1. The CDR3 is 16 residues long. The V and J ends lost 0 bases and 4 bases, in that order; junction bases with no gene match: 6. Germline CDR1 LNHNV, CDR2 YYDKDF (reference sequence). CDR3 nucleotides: TGTGCCACCAGCAGAGATCTACAGGGGCAAGGAAACACCATATATTTT. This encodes CATSRDLQGQGNTIYF.